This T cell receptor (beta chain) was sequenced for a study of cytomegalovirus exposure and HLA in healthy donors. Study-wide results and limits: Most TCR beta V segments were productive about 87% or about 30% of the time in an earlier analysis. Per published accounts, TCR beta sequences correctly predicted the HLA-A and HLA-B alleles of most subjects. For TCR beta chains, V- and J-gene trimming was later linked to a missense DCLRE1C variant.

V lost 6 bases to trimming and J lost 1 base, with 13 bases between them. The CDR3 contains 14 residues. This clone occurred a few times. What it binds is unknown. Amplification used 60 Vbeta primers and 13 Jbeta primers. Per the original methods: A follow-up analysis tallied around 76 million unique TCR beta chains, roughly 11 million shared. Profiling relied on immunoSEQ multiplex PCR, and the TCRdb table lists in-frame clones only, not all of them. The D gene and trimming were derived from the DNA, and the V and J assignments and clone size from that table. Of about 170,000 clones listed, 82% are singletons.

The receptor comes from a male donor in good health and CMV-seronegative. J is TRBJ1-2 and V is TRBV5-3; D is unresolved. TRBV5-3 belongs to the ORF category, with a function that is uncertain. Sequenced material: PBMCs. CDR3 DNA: TGTGCCAGAAACCCACAGACCTTTAACTATGGCTACACCTTC. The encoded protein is CARNPQTFNYGYTF.